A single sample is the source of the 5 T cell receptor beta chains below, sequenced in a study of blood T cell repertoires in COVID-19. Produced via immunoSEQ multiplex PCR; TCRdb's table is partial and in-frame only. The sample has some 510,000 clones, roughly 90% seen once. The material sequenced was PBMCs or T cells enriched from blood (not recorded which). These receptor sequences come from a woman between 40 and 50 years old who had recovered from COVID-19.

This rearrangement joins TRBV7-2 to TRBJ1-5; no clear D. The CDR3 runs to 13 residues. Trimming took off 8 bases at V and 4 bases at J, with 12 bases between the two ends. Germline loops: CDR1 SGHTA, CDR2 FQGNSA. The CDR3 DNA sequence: TGTGCCAGCGGGTCTGCGGGGAATCAGCCCCAGCATTTT. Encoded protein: CASGSAGNQPQHF.

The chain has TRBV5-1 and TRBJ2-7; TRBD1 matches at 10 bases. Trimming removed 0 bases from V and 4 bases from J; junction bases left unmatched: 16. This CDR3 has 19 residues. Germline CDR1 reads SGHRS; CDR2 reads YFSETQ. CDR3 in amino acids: CASSLEPDRGPFLTYEQYF. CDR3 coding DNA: TGCGCCAGCAGCTTGGAGCCCGACAGGGGGCCCTTCTTGACTTACGAGCAGTACTTC.

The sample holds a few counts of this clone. CDR3 amino acids: CASSLKGTSLKETQYF. DNA of the CDR3: TGTGCCAGCAGCTTAAAGGGGACTTCACTAAAAGAGACCCAGTACTTC. The V and J genes are TRBV7-2 and TRBJ2-5; a possible D gene is TRBD2 (6 bases). CDR1 and CDR2 from the germline V gene are SGHTA and FQGNSA. The length of the CDR3 is 16 residues. Trimming cost V 2 bases and J 3 bases, with 16 bases left between them. The whole variable domain, filled in from reference TRBV7-2 and TRBJ2-5, reads GAGVSQSPSNKVTEKGKDVELRCDPISGHTALYWYRQSLGQGLEFLIYFQGNSAPDKSGLPSDRFSAERTGGSVSTLTIQRTQQEDSAVYLCASSLKGTSLKETQYFGPGTRLLVL.

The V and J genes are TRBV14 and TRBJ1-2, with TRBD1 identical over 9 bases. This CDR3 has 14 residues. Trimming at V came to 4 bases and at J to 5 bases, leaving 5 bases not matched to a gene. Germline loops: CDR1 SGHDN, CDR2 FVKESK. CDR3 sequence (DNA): TGTGCCAGCAGCCGTCTGGACAGGGGTTATGGCTACACCTTC. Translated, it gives CASSRLDRGYGYTF.

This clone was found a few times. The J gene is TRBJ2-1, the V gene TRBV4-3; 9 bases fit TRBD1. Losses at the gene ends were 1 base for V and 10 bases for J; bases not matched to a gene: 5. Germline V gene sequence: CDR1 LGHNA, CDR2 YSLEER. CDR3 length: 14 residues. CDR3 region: CASSQGRGQGEQFF. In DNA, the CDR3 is TGCGCCAGCAGCCAAGGCAGGGGACAGGGCGAGCAGTTCTTC.